Detailed here is one T cell receptor beta chain. Surgery without prior neoadjuvant therapy was the treatment of the selected pancreatic ductal adenocarcinoma patients. This record belongs to a study of T cells in pancreatic ductal adenocarcinoma. TCRdb keeps only in-frame clones here, not all; method: immunoSEQ multiplex PCR. Here the sample spans 31,000 or so clones, approximately 94% being singletons. The V and J ends lost 3 bases and 11 bases respectively, with 11 bases between them. The CDR3 covers 12 residues. CDR1 is SGHAT, CDR2 FQNNGV, per germline. The sample comprised PBMCs. The clonotype originates from a human donor with pancreatic ductal adenocarcinoma. This chain joins TRBV11-2 and TRBJ2-1; the D gene is possibly TRBD2 (5 bases). The CDR3 spells CASSFNSGQQFF. The CDR3 DNA reads TGTGCCAGCAGCTTTAACAGCGGTCAGCAGTTCTTC. The full variable domain, its missing parts supplied by reference TRBV11-2 and TRBJ2-1, is EAGVAQSPRYKIIEKRQSVAFWCNPISGHATLYWYQQILGQGPKLLIQFQNNGVVDDSQLPKDRFSAERLKGVDSTLKIQPAKLEDSAVYLCASSFNSGQQFFGPGTRLTVL.